This entry lists 7 T cell receptor beta chains sequenced from one sample in a study of cytomegalovirus exposure and HLA in healthy donors. PCR primers comprised 60 Vbeta and 13 Jbeta primers. The data were produced by immunoSEQ multiplex PCR, yet TCRdb's version contains in-frame clones alone and is incomplete. The data contain about 110,000 clones, 55% to 75% of them singletons. Input material: PBMCs. Receptors were obtained from a woman aged 40 to 50 in good health and CMV-seropositive.

V gene TRBV7-9 combines with J gene TRBJ2-7; D gene uncertain. The V gene lost 1 base and the J gene lost 4 bases, with 5 bases spanning the gap. Germline CDR1 reads SEHNR; CDR2 reads FQNEAQ (reference sequence). The CDR3 is made up of 12 amino acids. The CDR3 sequence is CASSLGSYEQYF. As DNA, the CDR3 is TGTGCCAGCAGCTTAGGCAGTTACGAGCAGTACTTC.

The sample holds a few counts of this clone. The chain couples TRBV5-6 to TRBJ2-7; 8 bases are shared with TRBD2. CDR1 and CDR2 from the germline V gene are SGHDT and YYEEEE. CDR3 length: 14 amino acids. Trimming at V came to 2 bases and at J to 5 bases, leaving 6 bases not matched to a gene. Here the CDR3 reads CASSFTGGLNEQYF. For the CDR3, the DNA is TGTGCCAGCAGCTTTACGGGGGGGCTAAACGAGCAGTACTTC. The full variable domain, completed using reference TRBV5-6 and TRBJ2-7, is DAGVTQSPTHLIKTRGQQVTLRCSPKSGHDTVSWYQQALGQGPQFIFQYYEEEERQRGNFPDRFSGHQFPNYSSELNVNALLLGDSALYLCASSFTGGLNEQYFGPGTRLTVT.

In this sample, this clone turned up a few times. The chain employs TRBV6-6 and TRBJ2-2; D perhaps matches TRBD1 (6 bases). Germline CDR1 MNHNY, CDR2 SVGAGI (reference sequence). V lost 6 bases and J lost 4, with 15 bases in between. The CDR3 consists of 15 residues. The chain's CDR3 is CASRKQGYGTGELFF. The DNA for the CDR3 is TGTGCCAGCAGAAAACAGGGTTATGGCACCGGGGAGCTGTTTTTT.

The V and J genes are TRBV5-8 and TRBJ2-5; 9 bases agree with TRBD2. The CDR3 sequence is 15 residues long. CDR1 is SGHTS and CDR2 is YDEGEE in the germline V gene. V was clipped by 0 bases and J by 3 bases; unmatched bases: 3. CDR3 sequence: CASSLGLAAKETQYF. The CDR3 DNA is TGTGCCAGCAGCTTGGGACTAGCGGCGAAAGAGACCCAGTACTTC.

This chain connects TRBV7-3 to TRBJ1-2; D not resolved. The CDR3 contains 15 residues. In germline, CDR1 is SGHTA, CDR2 FQGTGA. The V end lost 0 bases, the J end lost 4 bases, and 12 bases lay between the germline ends. The CDR3 coding sequence is TGTGCCAGCAGCTTAACGAGGGCGAGCCTCTATGGCTACACCTTC. Amino acid sequence: CASSLTRASLYGYTF.

The chain has TRBV2 and TRBJ1-2; D ambiguous. CDR3 length: 15 amino acids. Germline CDR1 SNHLY, CDR2 FYNNEI. Trimming removed 0 bases at V and 0 bases at J, with 8 bases between. CDR3 sequence reads: CASSEAAEANYGYTF. In nucleotides, the CDR3 is TGTGCCAGCAGTGAAGCGGCGGAGGCTAACTATGGCTACACCTTC.

This clone has more than one count but fewer than ten. This rearrangement joins TRBV10-3 to TRBJ1-5, with D hard to call. Germline values: CDR1 ENHRY, CDR2 SYGVKD. V lost 2 bases, J lost 9 bases, and 8 bases lay in between. This CDR3 region has 12 residues. The CDR3 region is CAISEAGWPQHF. Written as DNA, the CDR3 is TGTGCCATCAGTGAGGCCGGTTGGCCCCAGCATTTT.